This entry concerns a single TCR beta chain. Its antigen is currently unknown. A read error is possible here, since a much larger clone lies one base away. Trimming took 4 bases from V and 8 from J, leaving 7 bases between them. The CDR3 totals 12 residues. Germline loops: CDR1 SGHNT, CDR2 YYREEE (reference sequence). The data were obtained in a study of tumor and adjacent non-tumor tissue in lung cancer. General observations from the study: Normal lung showed higher cumulative top 100 clone frequency than tumor.

The library came from three nested PCR rounds adapted from ARM-PCR protocols. One entry per CDR3 protein results from TCRdb running MiXCR on the multiplex PCR reads. The sample has 200,000 to 250,000 distinct CDR3 sequences, 71% seen once. This sample's RNA came from whole unsorted tissue. This chain uses TRBV5-4 with TRBJ1-6; D gene uncertain. The clonotype was recovered from a man in his 60s with non-small cell lung cancer. The specimen was lung tumor tissue. The DNA of the CDR3 is TGTGCCAGCAGCGGAATCCATTCACCCCTCCACTTT. Residues: CASSGIHSPLHF.